This TCR beta chain stems from a study of T cells in Graves' hyperthyroidism and ophthalmopathy. Ten or more counts support this clonotype. The CDR3 runs to 13 residues. With 4 bases removed from V and 0 bases from J, the gap between germline ends came to 7 bases. CDR1 SGDLS and CDR2 YYNGEE come from the germline V gene. Clinical symptoms, serum thyroxine and TRAb, thyroid ultrasound and orbital computed tomography together formed the diagnostic basis. RNA transcripts served as the template for amplifying TCR beta CDR3 regions. During a first-round RT-PCR of the TCR CDR3, the HTBI primer set was used. TCRdb called the multiplex PCR reads again in MiXCR, with one record for every CDR3 protein. The sample has about 110,000 distinct CDR3 sequences; roughly 15% are singletons.

The specimen sequenced was blood. This clonotype was sampled from a woman in her fifties or sixties with Graves' hyperthyroidism. The chain is built from TRBV9 and TRBJ1-1; D gene ambiguous. The CDR3 bases are TGTGCCAGCAGCAGGGCCTTGAACACTGAAGCTTTCTTT. Its protein product is CASSRALNTEAFF.